The rows below give T cell receptor beta chains drawn from one sample of a study of breast tumors, draining lymph nodes, adjacent tissues. TCRdb re-called the multiplex PCR reads through MiXCR, storing one row per CDR3 protein. The sample contains approximately 280,000 distinct CDR3 sequences, 30% of which appear only once. Specimen: axillary lymph node tissue. These receptors originate from a female donor with breast cancer. Some clones in this sample may be carry-over from other donors' samples. The CDR3 runs from the conserved cysteine through the conserved F or W. A D gene is named only where the DNA matches it firmly. Clone size is stated in some rows and not others, as once, few, many or a class when expanded.

clone size	D gene	V gene	J gene	CDR3 protein	CDR3 DNA
NA	TRBD1	TRBV4-1	TRBJ1-2	CASSQDRDRGVYGYTF	TGCGCCAGCAGCCAAGACCGGGACAGGGGAGTCTATGGCTACACCTTC
many	NA	TRBV7-6	TRBJ2-7	CASSLTTGSYEQYF	TGTGCCAGCAGCTTAACTACAGGGTCCTACGAGCAGTACTTC
NA	TRBD1	TRBV29-1	TRBJ2-5	CSVARQGWETQYF	TGCAGCGTGGCCAGACAGGGTTGGGAGACCCAGTACTTC
few	NA	TRBV2	TRBJ1-1	CASSSSWTENTEAFF	TGTGCCAGCAGCTCTTCTTGGACTGAGAACACTGAAGCTTTCTTT
NA	NA	TRBV3-2	TRBJ2-1	CASSPRVGCGNCNEQFF	NA
NA	TRBD1	TRBV29-1	TRBJ1-2	CSVERGGDGYTF	TGCAGCGTTGAAAGAGGGGGCGATGGCTACACCTTC
many	NA	TRBV20-1	TRBJ2-7	CSATHREGYEQYF	TGCAGTGCAACCCACAGGGAAGGGTACGAGCAGTACTTC
many	TRBD2	TRBV5-1	TRBJ2-3	CASSKGREADTQYF	TGCGCCAGCTCGAAAGGACGGGAGGCAGATACGCAGTATTTT
many	TRBD2	TRBV4-3	TRBJ2-7	CASSQDFGTSAEQYF	TGCGCCAGCAGCCAAGATTTTGGGACTAGCGCCGAGCAGTACTTC
medium-sized	NA	TRBV10-2	TRBJ1-4	CASSEGGYGGEKLFF	TGCGCCAGCAGCGAGGGGGGCTACGGAGGGGAAAAACTGTTTTTT
few	NA	TRBV19	TRBJ1-1	CASSPSLNTEAFF	TGTGCCAGTAGTCCGAGCTTGAACACTGAAGCTTTCTTT
few	TRBD2	TRBV4-2	TRBJ2-1	CASSQFSGRAYNEQFF	TGTGCCAGCAGCCAATTTAGCGGGAGGGCCTACAATGAGCAGTTCTTC
NA	NA	TRBV6-1	TRBJ2-3	CASSWDGSTDTQYF	TGTGCCAGCAGTTGGGACGGGAGCACAGATACGCAGTATTTT
many	NA	TRBV20-1	TRBJ2-7	CSARSDYYEQYF	TGCAGTGCTAGGTCAGACTACTACGAGCAGTACTTC
NA	NA	TRBV28	TRBJ2-7	CASSLPHYEQYF	TGTGCCAGCAGTTTGCCCCACTACGAGCAGTACTTC
many	NA	TRBV19	TRBJ2-1	CASSFDGEVYNEQFF	TGTGCCAGTAGTTTCGACGGGGAGGTATACAATGAGCAGTTCTTC
few	TRBD2	TRBV20-1	TRBJ2-7	CSALRTSGSPPAYEQYF	TGCAGTGCTCTTAGGACTAGCGGGAGTCCGCCGGCCTACGAGCAGTACTTC
many	NA	TRBV25-1	TRBJ2-5	CASSEEYSAQETQYF	TGTGCCAGCAGTGAGGAATACTCGGCCCAAGAGACCCAGTACTTC
many	NA	TRBV9	TRBJ2-1	CASSGRGINNEQFF	TGTGCCAGCAGCGGACGCGGGATTAACAATGAGCAGTTCTTC
many	TRBD1	TRBV6-1	TRBJ2-7	CASSEEPWGQGNEQYF	TGTGCCAGCAGTGAAGAACCTTGGGGACAGGGGAACGAGCAGTACTTC
many	TRBD2	TRBV30	TRBJ2-7	CAWTGLGGEQYF	TGTGCCTGGACGGGACTAGGGGGCGAGCAGTACTTC
NA	NA	TRBV2	TRBJ1-2	CASRVTGGADGYTF	TGTGCCAGCAGAGTAACGGGGGGCGCGGACGGCTACACCTTC